The rows below give T cell receptor beta chains drawn from one sample of a study of control samples from healthy donors and cancer patients. Sequencing used immunoSEQ multiplex PCR; TCRdb keeps in-frame clones, though not all of them. The sample lists 100,000 to 150,000 clones, less than 95% occurring once. What was sequenced was blood. These receptors came from a man younger than 45 in good health. Both conserved end residues are part of each CDR3. Fields, in order: CDR3 length, J gene, clone size, D gene, V gene, CDR3 DNA, CDR3 protein. D genes are given only for firm matches. Expanded clones get a size class; other rows say once, few or many, or leave the size out.

CDR3 length: 18; J gene: TRBJ1-5; clone size: .; D gene: .; V gene: TRBV4-3; CDR3 DNA: TGCGCCAGCAGCCAAGATTTAAACTCACAGGGTAGCAATCAGCCCCAGCATTTT; CDR3 protein: CASSQDLNSQGSNQPQHF
CDR3 length: 15; J gene: TRBJ1-2; clone size: .; D gene: .; V gene: TRBV11-2; CDR3 DNA: TGTGCCAGCAGCTTAGCTACGGTAGGACAGCCCCGTCTAACCTTC; CDR3 protein: CASSLATVGQPRLTF
CDR3 length: 13; J gene: TRBJ1-1; clone size: .; D gene: TRBD1; V gene: TRBV6-6; CDR3 DNA: TGTGCCAGCAGGTGGACAGGGACCACTGAAGCTTTCTTT; CDR3 protein: CASRWTGTTEAFF
CDR3 length: 15; J gene: TRBJ1-2; clone size: .; D gene: .; V gene: TRBV3-1/TRBV3-2; CDR3 DNA: TGTGCCAGCAGCCAAGAAGACCCGGGGAACTATGGCTACACCTTC; CDR3 protein: CASSQEDPGNYGYTF
CDR3 length: 16; J gene: TRBJ1-5; clone size: once; D gene: TRBD1; V gene: TRBV24-1; CDR3 DNA: TGTGCCACCAGTGATTGGGACAGGGTTTGCAATCAGCCCCAGCATTTT; CDR3 protein: CATSDWDRVCNQPQHF
CDR3 length: 16; J gene: TRBJ1-5; clone size: .; D gene: .; V gene: TRBV19; CDR3 DNA: TGTGCCAGCACCTCACGGACGAGGATTACCAATCAGCCCCAGCATTTT; CDR3 protein: CASTSRTRITNQPQHF
CDR3 length: 14; J gene: TRBJ1-1; clone size: .; D gene: TRBD1; V gene: TRBV9; CDR3 DNA: TGTGCCAGCAGCGTAGCAGGGGGGAACACTGAAGCTTTCTTT; CDR3 protein: CASSVAGGNTEAFF
CDR3 length: 13; J gene: TRBJ1-5; clone size: .; D gene: .; V gene: TRBV6-2/TRBV6-3; CDR3 DNA: TGTGCCAGCAGTTACGACAGGATTCAGCCCCAGCATTTT; CDR3 protein: CASSYDRIQPQHF
CDR3 length: 13; J gene: TRBJ1-2; clone size: .; D gene: .; V gene: TRBV7-9; CDR3 DNA: TGTGCCAGCAGCCTACAGGGTTCCTATGGCTACACCTTC; CDR3 protein: CASSLQGSYGYTF
CDR3 length: 14; J gene: TRBJ2-7; clone size: .; D gene: TRBD1; V gene: TRBV7-2; CDR3 DNA: TGTGCCAGCAGCTTCAACAGGGGGCTGTACGAGCAGTACTTC; CDR3 protein: CASSFNRGLYEQYF
CDR3 length: 13; J gene: TRBJ1-1; clone size: .; D gene: .; V gene: TRBV18; CDR3 DNA: TGTGCCAGCTCACCCGGGAGGAACACTGAAGCTTTCTTT; CDR3 protein: CASSPGRNTEAFF
CDR3 length: 17; J gene: TRBJ2-1; clone size: .; D gene: TRBD2; V gene: TRBV4-3; CDR3 DNA: TGCGCCAGCAGCCGCATAAGGGGACTAGCGATCAACAATGAGCAGTTCTTC; CDR3 protein: CASSRIRGLAINNEQFF
CDR3 length: 16; J gene: TRBJ1-3; clone size: .; D gene: .; V gene: TRBV4-1; CDR3 DNA: TGCGCCAGCAGCCAGGGACACGGGATCTCTGGAAACACCATATATTTT; CDR3 protein: CASSQGHGISGNTIYF
CDR3 length: 14; J gene: TRBJ1-5; clone size: .; D gene: .; V gene: TRBV15; CDR3 DNA: TGTGCCACCAGCAGAGATCCCGTGTATCAGCCCCAGCATTTT; CDR3 protein: CATSRDPVYQPQHF
CDR3 length: 16; J gene: TRBJ2-3; clone size: .; D gene: .; V gene: TRBV29-1; CDR3 DNA: TGCAGCGTTGGGGGATTTCGCGGAGTACGCACAGATACGCAGTATTTT; CDR3 protein: CSVGGFRGVRTDTQYF
CDR3 length: 14; J gene: TRBJ2-1; clone size: .; D gene: TRBD1; V gene: TRBV7-6; CDR3 DNA: TGTGCCAGCAGTGGGACAGCGGACTACAATGAGCAGTTCTTC; CDR3 protein: CASSGTADYNEQFF